This TCR beta chain comes out of a study of glioma-infiltrating T cells after dendritic cell vaccination. Overall study: Patients received autologous tumor lysate-pulsed dendritic cell vaccination between 2003 and 2012. Dendritic cell vaccine was injected intradermally three times, biweekly.

Concerning this clone itself: Its antigen remains unknown. At one end the junction does not follow the germline gene, possibly because of a read error.

Time point reported: after dendritic cell vaccination, including at tumor progression/relapse. From germline, CDR1 is SQVTM and CDR2 ANQGSEA. This CDR3 spans 15 amino acids. TCRdb's copy holds only in-frame clones and misses some; the assay was immunoSEQ multiplex PCR. The sample includes over 75,000 clones, 75% to 85% seen only once; the top ten take 2.1%. Findings of the study overall: Higher pretreatment TIL content predicted longer progression-free time and survival.

The sequencing here drew on blood, taken after dendritic cell vaccination. The chain is built from TRBV29-1 and TRBJ2-3, with 9 bases lining up with TRBD2. The clonotype originates from a human donor with glioblastoma. CDR3 DNA sequence: TGCAGCGTCGAAGGTCTAGCGGGGAACACAGATACGCAGTATTTT. Translation: CSVEGLAGNTDTQYF.